This T cell receptor (beta chain) was identified in a study of shared clonotypes between healthy human individuals. Whole-study results and caveats: Non-shared clonotypes displayed generation probabilities falling below those of clonotypes present in all four donors. Clonotype sharing across a few donors was observed for 5% to 6.5% of naive CD4 clonotypes.

A CD45RA-negative memory subset and a CD45RA+ naive subset were separated from the CD4+ cells. Concerning this clone itself: The antigen is undetermined.

TCRdb keeps only in-frame clones here, not all; method: immunoSEQ multiplex PCR. This sample has roughly 1,500,000 clones; 98% occur once, and the top ten carry around 0.47%. The CDR3 runs 12 residues. Trimming cost V 2 bases and J 10 bases, with 11 bases left between them. From germline, CDR1 is SGHTA and CDR2 FQGNSA. The sample comprised naive CD4+ T cells sorted from blood. Subset indicated: CD45RA+ positively selected. V gene TRBV7-2 combines with J gene TRBJ1-1, with D unresolved. The TCR comes from a man younger than 40 in good health. CDR3 in DNA: TGTGCCAGCAGCTTAAGGTCGGTGGGAGCTTTCTTT. Translated, it gives CASSLRSVGAFF.